This is a list of T cell receptor beta chains from one sample in a study of blood T cell repertoires in COVID-19. Assay used: immunoSEQ multiplex PCR; TCRdb lists only in-frame clones, some missing. The profile shows about 280,000 clones, approximately 81% of them singletons. Specimen: PBMCs or T cells enriched from blood (not recorded which). The receptors originated from a woman in her 50s who had recovered from COVID-19. Each CDR3 is given with its conserved first and last residue. Fields, in order: CDR3 protein, V gene, clone size, J gene. A clone size is listed for some rows: how often the clone was seen (once, few, many), or a class if it is expanded.

CDR3: CSAQGPNIQYF; V: TRBV20-1; size: NA; J: TRBJ2-4
CDR3: CASTAGLGYTEAFF; V: TRBV28; size: NA; J: TRBJ1-1
CDR3: CASRPGHSGDEQYF; V: TRBV7-2; size: NA; J: TRBJ2-7
CDR3: CASSLRARGYNQPQHF; V: TRBV5-6; size: NA; J: TRBJ1-5
CDR3: CASSLTGGGVTQYF; V: TRBV5-1; size: NA; J: TRBJ2-5
CDR3: CASSVAVSNTDTQYF; V: TRBV9; size: once; J: TRBJ2-3
CDR3: CASSPNVGQGYNEQFF; V: TRBV11-2; size: NA; J: TRBJ2-1
CDR3: CAWSRSYNEQFF; V: TRBV30; size: NA; J: TRBJ2-1
CDR3: CASSQLGQGSYEQYF; V: TRBV14; size: NA; J: TRBJ2-7
CDR3: CASSMGTHELYF; V: TRBV19; size: NA; J: TRBJ2-7
CDR3: CASSLEVGSNQPQHF; V: TRBV7-2; size: NA; J: TRBJ1-5
CDR3: CASSSTGGPRTDTQYF; V: TRBV5-1; size: NA; J: TRBJ2-3
CDR3: CASSQGQGNTEAFF; V: TRBV18; size: once; J: TRBJ1-1
CDR3: CASSVTANTEAFF; V: TRBV2; size: NA; J: TRBJ1-1
CDR3: CATSDPGLAGGQFF; V: TRBV24-1; size: NA; J: TRBJ2-1
CDR3: CASSGTGGGTEAFF; V: TRBV5-4; size: NA; J: TRBJ1-1
CDR3: CASSPRTSRTDTQYF; V: TRBV7-2; size: NA; J: TRBJ2-3
CDR3: CASGTGLNTEAFF; V: TRBV12-3/TRBV12-4; size: NA; J: TRBJ1-1
CDR3: CASSGRGERTEAFF; V: TRBV19; size: NA; J: TRBJ1-1
CDR3: CASSAVDEKLFF; V: TRBV25-1; size: NA; J: TRBJ1-4
CDR3: CASSLQAGGLNEQFF; V: TRBV7-2; size: NA; J: TRBJ2-1
CDR3: CASSFTADTEAFF; V: TRBV7-3; size: NA; J: TRBJ1-1
CDR3: CASTAIHRASGNNEQFF; V: TRBV14; size: NA; J: TRBJ2-1
CDR3: CASSLAGGVGNTIYF; V: TRBV27; size: NA; J: TRBJ1-3
CDR3: CASSQVPLGDYLLSTDTQYF; V: TRBV4-3; size: NA; J: TRBJ2-3
CDR3: CASSSGVRASNQPQHF; V: TRBV7-6; size: NA; J: TRBJ1-5
CDR3: CASSPRYRDGYTF; V: TRBV27; size: NA; J: TRBJ1-2
CDR3: CAISESASVGSNEQFF; V: TRBV10-3; size: NA; J: TRBJ2-1
CDR3: CASSPREGREAFF; V: TRBV5-4; size: few; J: TRBJ1-1
CDR3: CASSPSDRGNTIYF; V: TRBV18; size: few; J: TRBJ1-3
CDR3: CASSRGQGVLAQHF; V: TRBV6-6; size: once; J: TRBJ1-5
CDR3: CAWSGGGAGQPQHF; V: TRBV30; size: NA; J: TRBJ1-5
CDR3: CATAGQGSVGGYTF; V: TRBV24-1; size: NA; J: TRBJ1-2
CDR3: CASYSGDTDTQYF; V: TRBV28; size: NA; J: TRBJ2-3
CDR3: CASSTPGEKLFF; V: TRBV12-3/TRBV12-4; size: NA; J: TRBJ1-4
CDR3: CASSEFPGGLNTEAFF; V: TRBV6-1; size: once; J: TRBJ1-1
CDR3: CSAGQHGTGELFF; V: TRBV29-1; size: NA; J: TRBJ2-2
CDR3: CASSPLGQPATNEKLFF; V: TRBV7-9; size: NA; J: TRBJ1-4
CDR3: CASSVGQYNEQFF; V: TRBV9; size: few; J: TRBJ2-1
CDR3: CSVYRQGTDTQYF; V: TRBV29-1; size: NA; J: TRBJ2-3
CDR3: CASSLGPDYEQYF; V: TRBV12-3/TRBV12-4; size: once; J: TRBJ2-7
CDR3: CATSDPSGGEQETQYF; V: TRBV24-1; size: NA; J: TRBJ2-5
CDR3: CASSPGTSILADTQYF; V: TRBV3-1/TRBV3-2; size: NA; J: TRBJ2-3
CDR3: CASSLFLGQSNTGELFF; V: TRBV5-1; size: NA; J: TRBJ2-2
CDR3: CSASATGGFVNTEAFF; V: TRBV20-1; size: NA; J: TRBJ1-1
CDR3: CASSSRGGWSTEAFF; V: TRBV27; size: NA; J: TRBJ1-1
CDR3: CASSLGLYRGNGYTF; V: TRBV13; size: NA; J: TRBJ1-2
CDR3: CATQDRLRDEQFF; V: TRBV24-1; size: NA; J: TRBJ2-1
CDR3: CASSLDGLGFAYEQYF; V: TRBV11-2; size: NA; J: TRBJ2-7
CDR3: CASSVALRGEYQPQHF; V: TRBV9; size: NA; J: TRBJ1-5
CDR3: CATSPGGVISPLHF; V: TRBV24-1; size: NA; J: TRBJ1-6
CDR3: CASRRGSYEQYF; V: TRBV12-3/TRBV12-4; size: NA; J: TRBJ2-7